The source of this TCR beta chain is a study of CD8 T cells in ankylosing spondylitis. Trimming pared 6 bases from V and 4 bases from J, leaving 7 bases between. CDR3 length equals 11 residues. TCR beta libraries were made by quantitative 5'-RACE with molecular barcodes. TCRdb re-analysed the 5' RACE reads in MiXCR, keeping a single row per CDR3 protein. The repertoire consists of roughly 470,000 distinct CDR3 sequences, with 25% to 30% occurring once and the leading ten covering approximately 1%. This clonotype was detected only a few times. Antigen unknown. General study points: Peripheral blood held disease-linked clones only at relatively low frequency, and these were CD8+. Blood of patients with ankylosing spondylitis appeared to be characterized by a TCR beta motif of about 8 highly homologous variants. Significant enrichment of disease-linked clones was reportedly seen in matched ankylosing spondylitis synovial fluid.

The clonotype was recovered from a male donor with ankylosing spondylitis. This rearrangement joins TRBV12-3 or TRBV12-4 to TRBJ2-7, with D unclear. The sample was blood, either unsorted or a sorted T cell fraction (not recorded which). CDR3 residues: CASSSRYEQYV. Here the CDR3 DNA reads TGTGCCAGCAGCAGCAGGTACGAGCAGTACGTC.